These 32 T cell receptor beta chains were all obtained from the same sample, sequenced in a study of shared T cell receptors in the human thymus (dated by TCRdb to the early 2020s). The library was obtained by the immunoSEQ multiplex PCR assay. TCRdb took this table from immuneACCESS and kept in-frame rearrangements with V and J called. Such tables lack part of the clones; where checked against another copy, unresolved V genes explain under half of the gap, and the rest is unexplained. This sample lists approximately 400,000 clones; approximately 95% were detected once. The biggest ten clones account for around 0.018% of the sample. The material sequenced was thymocytes. The receptors originated from a human donor.

This chain links TRBV27 with TRBJ1-1; TRBD1 matches 11 bases. V lost 0 bases and J lost 6; bases outside the gene matches: 0. The CDR3 loop spans 14 amino acids. Germline-derived CDR1 and CDR2 are MNHEY and SMNVEV (reference sequence). The CDR3 sequence: CASSLSGQGAEAFF. The CDR3 DNA follows: TGTGCCAGCAGTTTATCGGGACAGGGGGCTGAAGCTTTCTTT.

The J gene is TRBJ2-7, the V gene TRBV28; TRBD2 is a possible D gene (6 bases). CDR1 and CDR2 from the germline V gene are MDHEN and SYDVKM. The CDR3 is 14 amino acids. Trimming shortened V by 7 bases and J by 0 bases, and 13 bases separated the two germline ends. The CDR3, as DNA: TGTGCCAGCATGCGCGACGGGAGCTCCTACGAGCAGTACTTC. This translates into CASMRDGSSYEQYF.

Only one count was recorded for this clone. V and J are TRBV7-2 and TRBJ2-7; TRBD1 matches at 8 bases. The germline gives CDR1 SGHTA, CDR2 FQGNSA. V lost 2 bases, J lost 5 bases, and 17 bases stayed unmatched. The CDR3 totals 18 residues. CDR3 in DNA: TGTGCCAGCAGCTTAAACGGGTCCCCGGGACAGGAGGCCGACGAGCAGTACTTC. Translating gives CASSLNGSPGQEADEQYF.

CDR3 amino acids: CASSRGSRNGVNQPQHF. In nucleotides, the CDR3 is TGTGCCAGCAGTCGCGGGAGCCGGAACGGGGTCAATCAGCCCCAGCATTTT. The V and J genes are TRBV28 and TRBJ1-5, with no clear D. Trimming pared 5 bases from V and 3 bases from J, leaving 20 bases between. The CDR3 is made up of 17 amino acids. Germline-derived CDR1 and CDR2 are MDHEN and SYDVKM.

This chain joins TRBV2 and TRBJ2-1, with D tentatively TRBD1 or TRBD2 (8 bases each). V lost 6 bases to trimming and J lost 6 bases, with 33 bases between them. CDR1 and CDR2 (germline): SNHLY, FYNNEI. This CDR3 is built from 20 residues. The CDR3 DNA sequence: TGTGCCAGCAGGGACCGGGACAGGAAAATTAGCGGGGTAGCTGGCAATGAGCAGTTCTTC. This sequence encodes CASRDRDRKISGVAGNEQFF.

The chain carries TRBV13 and TRBJ2-7; 7 positions agree with TRBD2. After removal of 4 bases from V and 2 bases from J, the junction contained 8 bases not matched to a gene. From germline, CDR1 is PRHDT and CDR2 FYEKMQ (reference sequence). This CDR3 spans 15 amino acids. The CDR3 loop is CASSSRPGGPYEQYF. The CDR3 region has the DNA TGTGCCAGCAGCTCCCGGCCGGGGGGACCCTACGAGCAGTACTTC.

Only a few counts were recorded for this clone. V gene TRBV27 combines with J gene TRBJ1-1, with D maybe TRBD1 (5 bases). V gave up 5 bases and J gave up 3 bases, with 16 bases separating them. The CDR3 covers 15 residues. CDR1 is MNHEY and CDR2 is SMNVEV in the germline V gene (reference sequence). CDR3 amino acids: CASSSDEGWDTEAFF. Written as DNA, the CDR3 is TGTGCCAGCAGTAGTGACGAGGGGTGGGACACTGAAGCTTTCTTT.

V gene TRBV5-1 combines with J gene TRBJ2-1; 7 bases map to TRBD2. Germline CDR1 SGHRS, CDR2 YFSETQ. The V gene end was trimmed by 0 bases and the J gene end by 3 bases; junction bases not matched to a gene: 12. This CDR3 has 18 residues. The DNA of the CDR3 is TGCGCCAGCAGCTTGGAGTTTCGAGGGAGGGCCTTCTACAATGAGCAGTTCTTC. Amino acids: CASSLEFRGRAFYNEQFF.

The chain couples TRBV7-5 to TRBJ2-1; the listed D gene, TRBD2, was not tested against the DNA. TRBV7-5 is an annotated pseudogene. This CDR3 comprises 17 residues. The CDR3 here is CARSPGRGEYSYNEQFF. CDR3 bases: TGTGCCAGAAGCCCGGGGAGGGGGGAGTATTCCTACAATGAGCAGTTCTTC.

The chain uses TRBV28 and TRBJ1-1, with D perhaps TRBD1 (6 bases). Germline assignment: CDR1 MDHEN and CDR2 SYDVKM. The CDR3 spans 15 residues. V was clipped by 4 bases and J by 0 bases, with 12 bases between them. The CDR3 spells CASSSPGHLNTEAFF. Here the CDR3 DNA reads TGTGCCAGCAGTTCTCCGGGACACTTGAACACTGAAGCTTTCTTT.

This clone was recorded only once. This chain connects TRBV6-1 to TRBJ2-3, with 13 bases identical to TRBD2. V shed 4 bases and J 6 bases; nucleotides not matched to a gene: 4. CDR1 and CDR2 (germline): MNHNS, SASEGT. The length of the CDR3 is 15 residues. DNA of the CDR3: TGTGCCAGCAGTGGGCGGACTAGCGGGAGTGATACGCAGTATTTT. Translated: CASSGRTSGSDTQYF.

J is TRBJ1-1 and V is TRBV19, with D uncertain. Germline loops: CDR1 LNHDA, CDR2 SQIVND (reference sequence). This CDR3 is built from 11 residues. V dropped 5 bases and J dropped 6 bases, with 7 bases sitting between them. The CDR3, as DNA: TGTGCCAGTAGTGCCTCCCCTGAAGCTTTCTTT. Amino acid sequence: CASSASPEAFF.

This chain links TRBV12-1 with TRBJ2-3; the table's D call, TRBD2, was not checked against the DNA. TRBV12-1 is reported as a pseudogene. CDR3 length equals 17 residues. The CDR3 coding sequence is TGTGCCAGCCATCCAACACCCGGGACTAGCGGCACAGATACGCAGTATTTT. Translated, it gives CASHPTPGTSGTDTQYF.

The chain uses TRBV19 and TRBJ2-7; the D gene is possibly TRBD2 (5 bases). From germline, CDR1 is LNHDA and CDR2 SQIVND (reference sequence). The V and J ends lost 5 bases and 2 bases respectively, with 16 bases between them. The CDR3 extends over 15 amino acids. The CDR3 nucleotides read TGTGCCAGTAGTCCCCCCGGGATTCCCACCTACGAGCAGTACTTC. Encoded protein: CASSPPGIPTYEQYF.

The V call is TRBV7-9, the J call TRBJ2-3, with a tentative D call TRBD2 (6 bases). Looked up from germline, CDR1 is SEHNR and CDR2 is FQNEAQ (reference sequence). V dropped 5 bases and J dropped 3 bases, with 21 bases sitting between them. The CDR3 spans 17 residues. CDR3 coding DNA: TGTGCCAGCAGCGGGAGGCGTCGCGGAGGTGTGACAGATACGCAGTATTTT. Translated, it gives CASSGRRRGGVTDTQYF.

The rearrangement uses TRBV27 and TRBJ2-2, with TRBD1 matching over 8 bases. The junction had 5 bases not matched to a gene; V was cut back by 4 bases and J by 4 bases. Germline V gives CDR1 MNHEY, CDR2 SMNVEV (reference sequence). The CDR3 length is 15 residues. The CDR3 DNA sequence: TGTGCCAGCAGTTCAGGACAGGGTAGCACCGGGGAGCTGTTTTTT. Translation gives CASSSGQGSTGELFF.

This chain joins TRBV18 and TRBJ2-4; D is possibly TRBD1 (6 bases). The CDR3 is 15 amino acids. The germline V and J ends were trimmed by 4 bases and 2 bases, with 12 bases remaining between them. Germline loops: CDR1 KGHSH, CDR2 LQKENI. CDR3 residues: CASSHQDSPKNIQYF. CDR3 DNA sequence: TGTGCCAGCTCACATCAGGACAGCCCCAAAAACATTCAGTACTTC.

This clone was found once. V is TRBV5-1 and J is TRBJ2-3, with 12 nucleotides matching TRBD2. J was trimmed by 1 base and V by 9 bases; bases with no gene match: 15. Germline V CDR1 and CDR2: SGHRS, YFSETQ. There are 18 residues in the CDR3. The DNA for the CDR3 is TGCGCCACCTCAGGGGCTAGCGGGAGGGCTGGAGGCACAGATACGCAGTATTTT. It yields the protein CATSGASGRAGGTDTQYF.

The chain couples TRBV28 to TRBJ1-2; D unclear. V was pared by 6 bases and J by 0 bases, with 14 bases between. This CDR3 region has 15 residues. Germline CDR1 MDHEN, CDR2 SYDVKM. The CDR3 region is CASSKKDGANYGYTF. CDR3 bases: TGTGCCAGCAGCAAAAAGGACGGGGCTAACTATGGCTACACCTTC.

V usage is TRBV10-3 and J usage is TRBJ2-7; D unresolved. From germline, CDR1 is ENHRY and CDR2 SYGVKD. The V end was cut by 11 bases, the J end by 7 bases, with 18 bases between. The CDR3 loop spans 12 amino acids. The CDR3 is CALRDTRGEQYF. For the CDR3, the DNA is TGTGCCCTCCGTGATACACGAGGTGAGCAGTACTTC.

The chain uses TRBV19 and TRBJ1-5, with unresolved D. Germline CDR1 reads LNHDA; CDR2 reads SQIVND (reference sequence). CDR3 length equals 18 residues. V lost 3 bases and J 3 bases, leaving 21 bases between the germline ends. The CDR3 coding sequence is TGTGCCAGTAGTATCTCGTTACGAATACGACCAGTCAATCAGCCCCAGCATTTT. Translation: CASSISLRIRPVNQPQHF.

This clone has just a few counts. The rearrangement joins TRBV19 to TRBJ1-5, with 9 bases that match TRBD1. Germline values: CDR1 LNHDA, CDR2 SQIVND (reference sequence). V gave up 3 bases and J gave up 2 bases; unmatched junction bases: 8. The CDR3 has 17 amino acids. CDR3 protein: CASSISQGARGNQPQHF. The CDR3 region has the DNA TGTGCCAGTAGTATCTCACAGGGGGCCAGGGGCAATCAGCCCCAGCATTTT.

The rearrangement joins TRBV4-2 to TRBJ2-1; D is unclear. Trimming shortened V by 0 bases and J by 5 bases, and 14 bases separated the two germline ends. Germline CDR1 LGHNA, CDR2 YNFKEQ. The CDR3 has 16 amino acids. CDR3 nucleotides: TGTGCCAGCAGCCAAGAATCCCCCCGGAATGACAATGAGCAGTTCTTC. It translates to CASSQESPRNDNEQFF.

V is TRBV28 and J is TRBJ1-5; D is ambiguous. This CDR3 has 15 amino acids. From germline, CDR1 is MDHEN and CDR2 SYDVKM. Trimming took 6 bases from V and 6 from J, leaving 18 bases between them. CDR3 in DNA: TGTGCCAGCAGCCTAGCTAGGTACCCCCGTCAGCCCCAGCATTTT. Its translation: CASSLARYPRQPQHF. Filled out from reference TRBV28 and TRBJ1-5, the complete variable domain reads DVKVTQSSRYLVKRTGEKVFLECVQDMDHENMFWYRQDPGLGLRLIYFSYDVKMKEKGDIPEGYSVSREKKERFSLILESASTNQTSMYLCASSLARYPRQPQHFGDGTRLSIL.

The V call is TRBV7-6, the J call TRBJ2-7; TRBD1 matches at 12 bases. J gave up 0 bases and V 3 bases, and 6 bases lay outside the gene matches. This CDR3 has 17 amino acids. Germline V gene data show CDR1 as SGHVS and CDR2 as FNYEAQ. CDR3: CASSLGQGAPYSYEQYF. Here the CDR3 DNA reads TGTGCCAGCAGCTTGGGACAGGGGGCTCCTTACTCCTACGAGCAGTACTTC.

DNA for the CDR3: TGTGCCAGCAGCCAAGATACCCGGGGGCGTGGCTCCTACGAGCAGTACTTC. Amino acids: CASSQDTRGRGSYEQYF. The V and J genes are TRBV14 and TRBJ2-7, with D possibly being TRBD1 or TRBD2 (6 bases each). Germline V gene sequence: CDR1 SGHDN, CDR2 FVKESK. V gave up 0 bases and J gave up 0 bases, with 15 bases separating them. The length of the CDR3 is 17 residues.

The chain uses TRBV11-2 and TRBJ2-2; no firm D call. CDR3 length: 15 residues. Trimming removed 5 bases at V and 5 bases at J, with 15 bases between. Looked up from germline, CDR1 is SGHAT and CDR2 is FQNNGV. The CDR3 coding sequence is TGTGCCAGCAGCCCAACCCCCGACGATACCGGGGAGCTGTTTTTT. Its protein is CASSPTPDDTGELFF.

This rearrangement joins TRBV9 to TRBJ2-3, with 9 bases lining up with TRBD2. Unmatched junction bases numbered 9, after V lost 2 bases and J lost 5 bases. The CDR3 runs 16 residues. Germline values: CDR1 SGDLS, CDR2 YYNGEE. The CDR3 spells CASSVRTSGLRDTQYF. CDR3 coding DNA: TGTGCCAGCAGCGTTCGTACTAGCGGGTTGAGAGATACGCAGTATTTT.

This chain joins TRBV7-2 and TRBJ2-7, with D uncertain. Germline CDR1 and CDR2: SGHTA and FQGNSA. Trimming removed 2 bases at V and 5 bases at J, with 10 bases between. The length of the CDR3 is 13 residues. CDR3 nucleotides: TGTGCCAGCAGCTTATCCCCCCAGGACGAGCAGTACTTC. Translated: CASSLSPQDEQYF.

The chain uses TRBV28 and TRBJ2-7; 11 bases align to TRBD2. This CDR3 region has 16 residues. Germline loops: CDR1 MDHEN, CDR2 SYDVKM. J was trimmed by 5 bases and V by 2 bases; bases with no gene match: 8. CDR3 residues: CASSLNSTSGSNEQYF. The CDR3 DNA sequence: TGTGCCAGCAGTTTAAATAGTACTAGCGGGAGCAACGAGCAGTACTTC.

CDR3 bases: TGTGCCAGCAGCGTAGGCCCGGGGGGGACTGAAGCTTTCTTT. Translating gives CASSVGPGGTEAFF. This chain joins TRBV9 and TRBJ1-1, with a tentative D call TRBD1 (5 bases). Trimming removed 0 bases from V and 5 bases from J, with 11 bases in between. Germline V CDR1 and CDR2: SGDLS, YYNGEE. The CDR3 is 14 residues long. The whole variable domain, remainder taken from reference TRBV9 and TRBJ1-1, is DSGVTQTPKHLITATGQRVTLRCSPRSGDLSVYWYQQSLDQGLQFLIQYYNGEERAKGNILERFSAQQFPDLHSELNLSSLELGDSALYFCASSVGPGGTEAFFGQGTRLTVV.

V is TRBV28 and J is TRBJ2-1; TRBD2 matches at 8 bases. V trimming: 5 bases; J trimming: 0 bases; junction bases outside the gene matches: 6. This CDR3 contains 16 residues. The germline V gene has CDR1 MDHEN and CDR2 SYDVKM. DNA of the CDR3: TGTGCCAGCAGTCCACTAGCGGAAAGCTCCTACAATGAGCAGTTCTTC. Its translation: CASSPLAESSYNEQFF.